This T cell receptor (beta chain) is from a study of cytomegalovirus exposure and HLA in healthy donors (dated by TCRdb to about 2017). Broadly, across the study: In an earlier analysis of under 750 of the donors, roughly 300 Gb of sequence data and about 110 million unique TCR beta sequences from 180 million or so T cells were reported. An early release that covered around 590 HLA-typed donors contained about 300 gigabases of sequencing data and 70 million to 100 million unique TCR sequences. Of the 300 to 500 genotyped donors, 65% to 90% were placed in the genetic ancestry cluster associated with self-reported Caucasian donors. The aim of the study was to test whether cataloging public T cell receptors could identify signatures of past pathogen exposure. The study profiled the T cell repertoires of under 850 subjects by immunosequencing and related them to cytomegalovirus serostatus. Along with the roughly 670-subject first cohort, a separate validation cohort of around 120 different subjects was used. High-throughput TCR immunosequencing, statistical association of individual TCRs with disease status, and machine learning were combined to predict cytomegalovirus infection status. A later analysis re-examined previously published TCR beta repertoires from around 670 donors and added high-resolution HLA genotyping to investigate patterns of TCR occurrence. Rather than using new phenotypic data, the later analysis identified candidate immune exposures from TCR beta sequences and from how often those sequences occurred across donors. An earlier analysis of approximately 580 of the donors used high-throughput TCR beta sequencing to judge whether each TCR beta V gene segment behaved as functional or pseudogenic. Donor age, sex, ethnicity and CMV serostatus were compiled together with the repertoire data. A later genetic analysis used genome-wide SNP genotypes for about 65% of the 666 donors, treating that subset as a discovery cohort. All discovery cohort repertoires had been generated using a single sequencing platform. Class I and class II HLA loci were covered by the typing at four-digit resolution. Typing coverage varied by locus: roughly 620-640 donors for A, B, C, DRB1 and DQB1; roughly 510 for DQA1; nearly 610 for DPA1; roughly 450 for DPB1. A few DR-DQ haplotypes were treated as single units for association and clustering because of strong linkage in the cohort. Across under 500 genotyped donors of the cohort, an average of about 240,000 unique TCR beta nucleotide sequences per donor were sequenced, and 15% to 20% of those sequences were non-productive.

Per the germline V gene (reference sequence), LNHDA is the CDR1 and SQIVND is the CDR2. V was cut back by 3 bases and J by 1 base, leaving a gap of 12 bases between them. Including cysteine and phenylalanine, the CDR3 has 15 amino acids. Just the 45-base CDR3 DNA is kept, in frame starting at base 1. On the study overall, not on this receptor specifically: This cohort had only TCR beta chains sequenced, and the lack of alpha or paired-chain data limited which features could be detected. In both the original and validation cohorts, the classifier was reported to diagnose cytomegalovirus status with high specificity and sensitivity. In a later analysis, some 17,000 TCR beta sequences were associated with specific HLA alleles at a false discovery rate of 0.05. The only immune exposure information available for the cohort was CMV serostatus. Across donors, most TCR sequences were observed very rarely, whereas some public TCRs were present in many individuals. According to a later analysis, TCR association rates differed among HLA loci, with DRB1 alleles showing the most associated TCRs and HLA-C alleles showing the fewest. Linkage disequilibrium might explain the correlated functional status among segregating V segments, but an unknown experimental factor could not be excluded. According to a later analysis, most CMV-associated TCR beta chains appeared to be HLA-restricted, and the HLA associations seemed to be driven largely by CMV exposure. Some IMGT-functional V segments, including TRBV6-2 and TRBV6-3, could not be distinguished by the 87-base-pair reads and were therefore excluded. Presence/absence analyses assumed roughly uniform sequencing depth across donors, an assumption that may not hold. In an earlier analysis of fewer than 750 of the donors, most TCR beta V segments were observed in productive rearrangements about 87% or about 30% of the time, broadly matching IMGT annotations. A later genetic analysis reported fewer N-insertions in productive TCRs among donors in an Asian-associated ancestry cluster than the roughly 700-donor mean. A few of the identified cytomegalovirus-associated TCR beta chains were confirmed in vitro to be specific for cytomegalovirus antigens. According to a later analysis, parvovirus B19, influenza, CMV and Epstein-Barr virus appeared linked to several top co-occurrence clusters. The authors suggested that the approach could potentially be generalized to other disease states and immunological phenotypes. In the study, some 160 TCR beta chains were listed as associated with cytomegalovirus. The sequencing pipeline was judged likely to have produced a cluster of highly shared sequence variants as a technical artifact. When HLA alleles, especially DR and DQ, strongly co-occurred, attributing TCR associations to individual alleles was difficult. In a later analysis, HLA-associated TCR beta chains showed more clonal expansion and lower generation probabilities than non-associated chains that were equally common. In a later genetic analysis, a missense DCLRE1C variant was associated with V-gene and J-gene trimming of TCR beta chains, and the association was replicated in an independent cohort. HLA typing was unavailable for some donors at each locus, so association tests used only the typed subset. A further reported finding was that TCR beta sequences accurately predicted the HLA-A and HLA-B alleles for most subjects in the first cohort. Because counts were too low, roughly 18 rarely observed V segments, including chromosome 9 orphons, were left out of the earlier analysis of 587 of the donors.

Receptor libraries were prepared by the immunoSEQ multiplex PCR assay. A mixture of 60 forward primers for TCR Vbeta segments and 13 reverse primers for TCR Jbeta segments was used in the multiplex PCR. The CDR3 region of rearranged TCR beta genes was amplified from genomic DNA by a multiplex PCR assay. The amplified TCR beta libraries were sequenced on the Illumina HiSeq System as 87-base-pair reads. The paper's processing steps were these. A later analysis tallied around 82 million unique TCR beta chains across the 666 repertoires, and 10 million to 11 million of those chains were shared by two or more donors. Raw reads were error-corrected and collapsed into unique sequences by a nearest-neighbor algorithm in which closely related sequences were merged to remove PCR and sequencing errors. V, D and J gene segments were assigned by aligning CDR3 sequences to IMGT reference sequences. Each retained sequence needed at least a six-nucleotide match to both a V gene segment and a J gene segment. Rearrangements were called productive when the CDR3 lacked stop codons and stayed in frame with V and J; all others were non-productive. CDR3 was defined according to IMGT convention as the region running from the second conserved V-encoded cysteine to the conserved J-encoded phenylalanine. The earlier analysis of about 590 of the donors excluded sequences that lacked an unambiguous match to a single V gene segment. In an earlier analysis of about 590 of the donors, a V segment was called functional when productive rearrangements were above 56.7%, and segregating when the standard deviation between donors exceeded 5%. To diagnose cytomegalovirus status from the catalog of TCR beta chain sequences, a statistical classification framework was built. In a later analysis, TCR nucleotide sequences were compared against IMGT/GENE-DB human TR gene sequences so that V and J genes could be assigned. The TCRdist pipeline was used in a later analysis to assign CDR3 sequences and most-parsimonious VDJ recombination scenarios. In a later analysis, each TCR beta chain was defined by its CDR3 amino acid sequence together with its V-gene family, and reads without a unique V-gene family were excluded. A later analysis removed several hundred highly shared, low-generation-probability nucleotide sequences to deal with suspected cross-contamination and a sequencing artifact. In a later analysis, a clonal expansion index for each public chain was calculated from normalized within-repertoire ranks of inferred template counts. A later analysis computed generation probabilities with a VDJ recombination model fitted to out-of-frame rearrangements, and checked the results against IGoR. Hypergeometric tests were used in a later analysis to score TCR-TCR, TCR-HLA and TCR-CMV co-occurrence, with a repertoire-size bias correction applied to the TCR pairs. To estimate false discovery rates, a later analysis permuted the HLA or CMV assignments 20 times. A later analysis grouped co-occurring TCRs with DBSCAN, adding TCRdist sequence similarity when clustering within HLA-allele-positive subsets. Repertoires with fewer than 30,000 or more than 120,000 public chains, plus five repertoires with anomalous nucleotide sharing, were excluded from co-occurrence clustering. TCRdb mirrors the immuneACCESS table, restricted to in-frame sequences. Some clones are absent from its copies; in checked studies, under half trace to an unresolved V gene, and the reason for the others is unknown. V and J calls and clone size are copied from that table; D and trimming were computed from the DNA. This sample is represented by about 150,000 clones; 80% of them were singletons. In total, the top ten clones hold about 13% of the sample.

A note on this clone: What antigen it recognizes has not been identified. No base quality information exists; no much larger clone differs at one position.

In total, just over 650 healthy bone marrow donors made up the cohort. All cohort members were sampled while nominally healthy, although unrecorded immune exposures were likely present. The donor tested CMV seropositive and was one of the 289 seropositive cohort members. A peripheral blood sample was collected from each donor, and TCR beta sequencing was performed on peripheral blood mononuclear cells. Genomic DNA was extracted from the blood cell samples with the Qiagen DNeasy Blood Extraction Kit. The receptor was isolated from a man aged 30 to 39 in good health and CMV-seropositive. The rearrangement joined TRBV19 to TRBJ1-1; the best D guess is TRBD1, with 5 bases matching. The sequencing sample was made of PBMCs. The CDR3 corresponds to CASSIHDRKNTEAFF. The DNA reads TGTGCCAGTAGTATCCATGACAGAAAGAACACTGAAGCTTTCTTT.